These 26 T cell receptor beta chains came from one sample sequenced in a study of shared clonotypes between healthy human individuals. CD45RO-negative, CCR7-positively selected cells formed the naive CD8 fraction, excluding terminally differentiated effector memory CD45RA+ cells. This table comes from immunoSEQ multiplex PCR, and its TCRdb copy is limited to in-frame clones, with some not included. The sample includes some 800,000 clones, 85% to 95% seen only once; the top ten take 20% to 30%. Specimen: naive CD8+ T cells sorted from blood. These receptors came from a man aged 25-40 years in good health.

This chain links TRBV15 with TRBJ1-2; TRBD1 agrees at 7 bases. Germline V gene data show CDR1 as LNHNV and CDR2 as YYDKDF (reference sequence). V lost 6 bases, J lost 4 bases, and 11 bases stayed unmatched. The CDR3 has 15 residues. CDR3 sequence (DNA): TGTGCCACCAGTCCCACAGGAGGGACAGCCTATGGCTACACCTTC. It codes for CATSPTGGTAYGYTF.

V usage is TRBV6-6 and J usage is TRBJ2-7, with D possibly matching TRBD1 (6 bases). V lost 1 base, J lost 2 bases, and 15 bases lay in between. The germline gives CDR1 MNHNY, CDR2 SVGAGI (reference sequence). The CDR3 has 16 residues. The CDR3 nucleotides are TGTGCCAGCAGTTACTACCCCACGGACAGAGCCTACGAGCAGTACTTC. This gives the protein CASSYYPTDRAYEQYF.

V and J are TRBV7-3 and TRBJ1-1; 8 positions agree with TRBD1. The J segment lost 0 bases and the V segment lost 5 bases, leaving 5 bases of the junction unmatched. Germline-derived CDR1 and CDR2 are SGHTA and FQGTGA. This CDR3 contains 15 residues. Here the CDR3 DNA reads TGTGCCAGCAGCCTCGACAGGGGCATGAACACTGAAGCTTTCTTT. The encoded protein is CASSLDRGMNTEAFF.

The chain joins TRBV14 to TRBJ1-4; 7 nucleotides align to TRBD1. V shed 4 bases and J 12 bases; nucleotides not matched to a gene: 14. Germline V gene lookup returns CDR1 SGHDN and CDR2 FVKESK. The CDR3 runs to 15 residues. The DNA for the CDR3 is TGTGCCAGCAGCCCCCGACAGGGCGTATGGGAGGAACTGTTTTTT. Protein product: CASSPRQGVWEELFF.

This clone was recorded once. This chain uses TRBV10-1 with TRBJ1-1; the D gene is possibly TRBD1 (5 bases). The CDR3 extends over 12 amino acids. Germline V gene sequence: CDR1 WNHNN, CDR2 SYGVQD (reference sequence). Trimming shortened V by 4 bases and J by 10 bases, and 13 bases separated the two germline ends. CDR3 residues: CASSVLTGGAFF. In nucleotides, the CDR3 is TGCGCCAGCAGTGTCCTCACGGGGGGAGCTTTCTTT.

The chain joins TRBV5-4 to TRBJ2-2; D perhaps matches TRBD1 (6 bases). The V end was cut by 1 base, the J end by 5 bases, with 9 bases between. This CDR3 spans 14 amino acids. Germline lookup yields CDR1 SGHNT and CDR2 YYREEE (reference sequence). In DNA, the CDR3 is TGTGCCAGCAGCTTGCCAGGGGAGACCGGGGAGCTGTTTTTT. Protein sequence: CASSLPGETGELFF.

CDR3 sequence (DNA): TGTGCCAGCACCTTGCGGGGCACAGATACGCAGTATTTT. It translates to CASTLRGTDTQYF. The rearrangement joins TRBV6-8 to TRBJ2-3; D perhaps matches TRBD2 (5 bases). The germline CDR1 and CDR2 sequences are MNHGY and SAAAGT. The CDR3 contains 13 residues. Trimming removed 7 bases at V and 1 base at J, with 9 bases between.

The V call is TRBV5-6, the J call TRBJ2-7; the match to TRBD2 covers 12 bases. CDR3 length: 15 amino acids. V was clipped by 3 bases and J by 4 bases; unmatched bases: 5. Looked up from germline, CDR1 is SGHDT and CDR2 is YYEEEE. This chain's CDR3 is CASSWGTSGPYEQYF. CDR3 bases: TGTGCCAGCAGCTGGGGGACTAGCGGGCCTTACGAGCAGTACTTC.

The chain combines TRBV7-6 with TRBJ1-3, with no clear D. Germline lookup yields CDR1 SGHVS and CDR2 FNYEAQ. The germline V and J ends were trimmed by 5 bases and 1 base, with 12 bases remaining between them. CDR3 length: 15 amino acids. The DNA for the CDR3 is TGTGCCAGCAGCGTCGGGCGGGGTTCTGGAAACACCATATATTTT. This gives the protein CASSVGRGSGNTIYF.

The chain has TRBV6-5 and TRBJ2-4; 10 nucleotides line up with TRBD1. Germline V CDR1 and CDR2: MNHEY, SVGAGI. CDR3 size: 15 residues. Trimming removed 0 bases from V and 8 bases from J; junction bases left unmatched: 4. The CDR3 bases are TGTGCCAGCAGTTACTCGACAGGGGGCGCGGACATTCAGTACTTC. Residues: CASSYSTGGADIQYF.

The V and J genes are TRBV7-6 and TRBJ2-1, with TRBD2 matching 11 bases. Trimming took 2 bases from V and 6 from J; bases not matched to a gene: 3. Germline CDR1 reads SGHVS; CDR2 reads FNYEAQ. CDR3 length: 15 residues. In nucleotides, the CDR3 is TGTGCCAGCAGCTTATCTAGCGGGAGGCCCAATGAGCAGTTCTTC. Its protein is CASSLSSGRPNEQFF. Drawing the rest from reference TRBV7-6 and TRBJ2-1, the complete variable domain is GAGVSQSPRYKVTKRGQDVALRCDPISGHVSLYWYRQALGQGPEFLTYFNYEAQQDKSGLPNDRFSAERPEGSISTLTIQRTEQRDSAMYRCASSLSSGRPNEQFFGPGTRLTVL.

This chain links TRBV6-1 with TRBJ1-5; tentative D call: TRBD1 (5 bases). Per the germline V gene, CDR1 is MNHNS and CDR2 is SASEGT. The CDR3 has 18 residues. Trimming stripped 4 bases from V and 0 bases from J, with 19 bases between. The CDR3 DNA is TGTGCCAGCAGTGGCAGGGCCCCGCTTCATTATAGCAATCAGCCCCAGCATTTT. Protein product: CASSGRAPLHYSNQPQHF.

This chain connects TRBV5-4 to TRBJ1-5; D ambiguous. The germline gives CDR1 SGHNT, CDR2 YYREEE (reference sequence). The germline V and J ends were trimmed by 0 bases and 1 base, with 8 bases remaining between them. CDR3 length equals 15 residues. The CDR3 region is CASSLDGSSNQPQHF. The CDR3 nucleotides are TGTGCCAGCAGCTTGGATGGTTCCAGCAATCAGCCCCAGCATTTT.

V usage is TRBV6-1 and J usage is TRBJ2-3; tentatively, D is TRBD2 (5 bases). This CDR3 comprises 13 residues. Trimming removed 6 bases from V and 0 bases from J, with 7 bases in between. The germline CDR1 and CDR2 sequences are MNHNS and SASEGT. DNA of the CDR3: TGTGCCAGCAGGGAGGACAGCACAGATACGCAGTATTTT. This sequence encodes CASREDSTDTQYF.

To note about this clone: A far larger clone is one base from this, pointing to a likely read error. The rearrangement uses TRBV10-2 and TRBJ1-1; D call uncertain. The CDR3 runs 13 residues. Trimming left V 6 bases short and J 1 base short, with 9 bases between. CDR1 and CDR2 (germline): WSHSY, SAAADI. The CDR3 DNA sequence: TGCGCCAGCAGCCCCCAACGGAACACTGAAGCTTTCTTT. Encoded protein: CASSPQRNTEAFF.

This clone was observed a single time. The V gene is TRBV7-9, the J gene TRBJ2-3; TRBD2 matches at 7 bases. CDR1 and CDR2 (germline): SEHNR, FQNEAQ (reference sequence). The CDR3 extends over 17 amino acids. V was pared by 5 bases and J by 6 bases, with 17 bases of the junction left unmatched. The CDR3, as DNA: TGTGCCAGCAGCCATCCACCCCTTGCGGGAGCGTCCGATACGCAGTATTTT. It encodes CASSHPPLAGASDTQYF.

V gene TRBV28 combines with J gene TRBJ2-1, with TRBD2 as a possible D gene (6 bases). CDR3 length equals 13 residues. Germline lookup yields CDR1 MDHEN and CDR2 SYDVKM. Trimming took 7 bases from V and 8 from J, leaving 15 bases between them. CDR3 amino acids: CASKPDYLHEQFF. The CDR3 DNA reads TGTGCCAGCAAACCGGACTACCTCCATGAGCAGTTCTTC.

V gene TRBV2 combines with J gene TRBJ1-5; TRBD1 matches 7 bases. The CDR3 extends over 12 amino acids. CDR1 is SNHLY and CDR2 is FYNNEI in the germline V gene. The trim removed 4 bases at V and 13 bases at J, leaving 7 bases unmatched. This chain's CDR3 is CASSGKGQVQHF. Written as DNA, the CDR3 is TGTGCCAGCAGTGGAAAAGGACAGGTACAGCATTTT.

The chain combines TRBV7-2 with TRBJ2-5; D is unclear. The length of the CDR3 is 13 residues. CDR1 is SGHTA, CDR2 FQGNSA, per germline. V lost 5 bases and J 6 bases, leaving 13 bases between the germline ends. The CDR3 region has the DNA TGTGCCAGCAGCGGGGATATTCGGCAGACCCAGTACTTC. Translated: CASSGDIRQTQYF.

The V call is TRBV28, the J call TRBJ2-7; 9 nucleotides align to TRBD1. The trim removed 6 bases at V and 6 bases at J, leaving 6 bases unmatched. The CDR3 runs to 13 residues. From germline, CDR1 is MDHEN and CDR2 SYDVKM. CDR3 DNA sequence: TGTGCCAGCAGGCCCGGGACAGGGTTCGAGCAGTACTTC. Residues: CASRPGTGFEQYF.

The rearrangement uses TRBV27 and TRBJ2-5; tentative D call: TRBD2 (6 bases). The CDR3 totals 15 residues. Germline V gene lookup returns CDR1 MNHEY and CDR2 SMNVEV (reference sequence). Trimming shortened V by 5 bases and J by 5 bases, and 18 bases separated the two germline ends. The CDR3 is CASSPLSWAGETQYF. The CDR3 DNA reads as TGTGCCAGCAGTCCCCTTTCTTGGGCGGGGGAGACCCAGTACTTC.

This chain connects TRBV2 to TRBJ2-1; D gene ambiguous. V was trimmed by 6 bases and J by 5 bases, leaving 2 bases between them. The CDR3 loop spans 10 amino acids. Germline CDR1 is SNHLY and CDR2 is FYNNEI. Here the CDR3 reads CASRDNEQFF. CDR3 bases: TGTGCCAGCAGGGACAATGAGCAGTTCTTC. The variable domain in full, with the rest retrieved from reference TRBV2 and TRBJ2-1, is EPEVTQTPSHQVTQMGQEVILRCVPISNHLYFYWYRQILGQKVEFLVSFYNNEISEKSEIFDDQFSVERPDGSNFTLKIRSTKLEDSAMYFCASRDNEQFFGPGTRLTVL.

The chain links TRBV19 to TRBJ2-2; 7 bases map to TRBD1. V lost 6 bases, J lost 5 bases, and 6 bases stayed unmatched. Germline V CDR1 and CDR2: LNHDA, SQIVND (reference sequence). This CDR3 is 14 amino acids long. The DNA of the CDR3 is TGTGCCAGTAGACCGGGACAGACAACCGGGGAGCTGTTTTTT. Its translation: CASRPGQTTGELFF.

CDR3 DNA sequence: TGTGCCATCAGTGACGGGCAGGTCGAGCAGTACTTC. Encoded protein: CAISDGQVEQYF. V gene TRBV10-3 combines with J gene TRBJ2-7; D not certain. V lost 3 bases to trimming and J lost 6 bases, with 9 bases between them. This CDR3 has 12 amino acids. Per germline, CDR1 ENHRY and CDR2 SYGVKD.

The chain has TRBV28 and TRBJ2-3; D is undetermined. Germline lookup yields CDR1 MDHEN and CDR2 SYDVKM. V lost 2 bases to trimming and J lost 3 bases, with 21 bases between them. This CDR3 is built from 18 residues. CDR3 DNA sequence: TGTGCCAGCAGTTTACGATCGACCGGACGGGCCACGACAGATACGCAGTATTTT. It is translated as CASSLRSTGRATTDTQYF.

This chain joins TRBV7-2 and TRBJ2-3, with a weak D call TRBD2 (5 bases). Germline V gene lookup returns CDR1 SGHTA and CDR2 FQGNSA. The CDR3 loop spans 13 amino acids. With 1 base removed from V and 6 bases from J, the gap between germline ends came to 8 bases. The CDR3 sequence: CASSLEGVDTQYF. CDR3 DNA: TGTGCCAGCAGCTTAGAGGGAGTTGATACGCAGTATTTT. The full variable domain, completed using reference TRBV7-2 and TRBJ2-3, is GAGVSQSPSNKVTEKGKDVELRCDPISGHTALYWYRQSLGQGLEFLIYFQGNSAPDKSGLPSDRFSAERTGGSVSTLTIQRTQQEDSAVYLCASSLEGVDTQYFGPGTRLTVL.